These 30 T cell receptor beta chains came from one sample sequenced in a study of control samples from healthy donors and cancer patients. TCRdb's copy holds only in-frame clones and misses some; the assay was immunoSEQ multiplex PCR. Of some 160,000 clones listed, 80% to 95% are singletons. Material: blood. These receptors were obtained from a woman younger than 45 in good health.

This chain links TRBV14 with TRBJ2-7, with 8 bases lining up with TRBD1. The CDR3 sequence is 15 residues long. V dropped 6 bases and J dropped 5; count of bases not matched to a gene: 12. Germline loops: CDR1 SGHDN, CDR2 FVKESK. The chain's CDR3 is CASRPGQAPNHEQYF. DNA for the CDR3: TGTGCCAGCAGACCGGGACAGGCACCAAACCACGAGCAGTACTTC.

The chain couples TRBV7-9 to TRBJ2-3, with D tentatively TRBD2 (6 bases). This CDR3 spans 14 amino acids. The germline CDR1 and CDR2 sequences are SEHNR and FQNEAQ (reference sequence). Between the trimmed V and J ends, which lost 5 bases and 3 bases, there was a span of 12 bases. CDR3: CASSPHGSTDTQYF. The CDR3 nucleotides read TGTGCCAGCAGCCCCCACGGGAGTACAGATACGCAGTATTTT.

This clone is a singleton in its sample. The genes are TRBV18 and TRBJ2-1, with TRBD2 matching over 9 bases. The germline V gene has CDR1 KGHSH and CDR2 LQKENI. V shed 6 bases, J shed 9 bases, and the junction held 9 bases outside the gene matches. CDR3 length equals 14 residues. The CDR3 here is CASSVLAGVGEQFF. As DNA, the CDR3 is TGTGCCAGCTCGGTGTTAGCGGGAGTCGGTGAGCAGTTCTTC. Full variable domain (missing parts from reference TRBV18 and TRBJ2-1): NAGVMQNPRHLVRRRGQEARLRCSPMKGHSHVYWYRQLPEEGLKFMVYLQKENIIDESGMPKERFSAEFPKEGPSILRIQQVVRGDSAAYFCASSVLAGVGEQFFGPGTRLTVL.

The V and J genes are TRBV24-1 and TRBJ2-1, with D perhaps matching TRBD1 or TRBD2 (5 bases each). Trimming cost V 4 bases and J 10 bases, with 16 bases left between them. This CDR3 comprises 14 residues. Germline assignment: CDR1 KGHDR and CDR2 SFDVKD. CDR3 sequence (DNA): TGTGCCACCAGTGACAAGGGCCGAGGGGAGGAGCAGTTCTTC. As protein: CATSDKGRGEEQFF.

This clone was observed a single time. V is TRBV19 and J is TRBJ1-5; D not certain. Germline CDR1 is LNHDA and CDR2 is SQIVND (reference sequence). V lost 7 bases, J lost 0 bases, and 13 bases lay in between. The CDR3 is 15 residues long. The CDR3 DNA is TGTGCCAGTACTGAGACTGGGTCTAGCAATCAGCCCCAGCATTTT. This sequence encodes CASTETGSSNQPQHF.

CDR3 DNA sequence: TGTGCCAGTAGACCGGGACTAGCGGGCCGGGAGACCCAGTACTTC. Protein product: CASRPGLAGRETQYF. The rearrangement links TRBV19 to TRBJ2-5; 12 bases are a match to TRBD2. The germline CDR1 and CDR2 sequences are LNHDA and SQIVND (reference sequence). Trimming removed 6 bases from V and 5 bases from J; junction bases left unmatched: 7. The CDR3 is 15 amino acids.

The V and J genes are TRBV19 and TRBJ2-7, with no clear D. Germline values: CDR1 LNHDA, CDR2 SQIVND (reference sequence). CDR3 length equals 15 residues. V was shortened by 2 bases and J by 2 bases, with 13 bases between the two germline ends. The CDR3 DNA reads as TGTGCCAGTAGTATAAACCCAGGTCAAGCCTACGAGCAGTACTTC. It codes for CASSINPGQAYEQYF. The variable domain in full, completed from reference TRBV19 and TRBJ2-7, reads DGGITQSPKYLFRKEGQNVTLSCEQNLNHDAMYWYRQDPGQGLRLIYYSQIVNDFQKGDIAEGYSVSREKKESFPLTVTSAQKNPTAFYLCASSINPGQAYEQYFGPGTRLTVT.

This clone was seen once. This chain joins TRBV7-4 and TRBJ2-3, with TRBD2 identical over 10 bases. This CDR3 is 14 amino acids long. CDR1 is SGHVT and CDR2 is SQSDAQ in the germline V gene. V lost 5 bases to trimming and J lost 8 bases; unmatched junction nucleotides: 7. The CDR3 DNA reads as TGTGCCAGCAGCCTCGTACTAGCGGGGCCTACGCAGTATTTT. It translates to CASSLVLAGPTQYF.

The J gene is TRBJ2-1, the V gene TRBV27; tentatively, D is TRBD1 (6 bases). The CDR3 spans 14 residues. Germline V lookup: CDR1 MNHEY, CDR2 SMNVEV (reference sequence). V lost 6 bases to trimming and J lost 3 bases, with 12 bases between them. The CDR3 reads CASRGADGYNEQFF. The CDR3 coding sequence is TGTGCCAGCAGGGGGGCGGACGGCTACAATGAGCAGTTCTTC.

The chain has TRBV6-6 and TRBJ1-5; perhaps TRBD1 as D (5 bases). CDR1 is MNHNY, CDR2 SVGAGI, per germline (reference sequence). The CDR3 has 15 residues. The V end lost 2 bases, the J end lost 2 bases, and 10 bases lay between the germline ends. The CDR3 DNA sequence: TGTGCCAGCAGTTACGGGCCAGGGCGCAATCAGCCCCAGCATTTT. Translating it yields CASSYGPGRNQPQHF.

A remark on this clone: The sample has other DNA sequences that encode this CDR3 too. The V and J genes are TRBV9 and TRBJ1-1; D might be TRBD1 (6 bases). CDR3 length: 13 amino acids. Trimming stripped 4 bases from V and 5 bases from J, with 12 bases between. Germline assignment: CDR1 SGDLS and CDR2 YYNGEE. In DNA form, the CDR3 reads TGTGCCAGCAGCCCTGGGGGGCGGACTGAAGCTTTCTTT. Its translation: CASSPGGRTEAFF.

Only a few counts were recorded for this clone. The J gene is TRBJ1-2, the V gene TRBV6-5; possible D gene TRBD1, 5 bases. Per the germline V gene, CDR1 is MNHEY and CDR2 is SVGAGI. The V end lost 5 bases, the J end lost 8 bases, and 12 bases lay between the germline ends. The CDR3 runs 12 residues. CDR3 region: CASSRRGEGYTF. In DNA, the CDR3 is TGTGCCAGCAGTCGGCGAGGGGAGGGCTACACCTTC.

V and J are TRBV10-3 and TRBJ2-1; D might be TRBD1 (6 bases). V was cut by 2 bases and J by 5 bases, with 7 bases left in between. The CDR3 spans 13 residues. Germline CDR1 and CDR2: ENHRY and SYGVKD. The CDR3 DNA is TGTGCCATCAGTGAGGGACAGAACAATGAGCAGTTCTTC. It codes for CAISEGQNNEQFF.

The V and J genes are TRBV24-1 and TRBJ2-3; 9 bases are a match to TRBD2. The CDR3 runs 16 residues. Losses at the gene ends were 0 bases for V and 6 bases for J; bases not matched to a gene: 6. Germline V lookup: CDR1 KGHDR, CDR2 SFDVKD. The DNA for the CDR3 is TGTGCCACCAGTGATTTGGGTAGCGGGAGTGAGGATACGCAGTATTTT. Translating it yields CATSDLGSGSEDTQYF.

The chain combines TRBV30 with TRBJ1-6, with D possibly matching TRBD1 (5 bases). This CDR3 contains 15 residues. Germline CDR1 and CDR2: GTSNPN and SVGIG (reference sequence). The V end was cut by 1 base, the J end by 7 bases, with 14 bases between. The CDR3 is CAWSARTMGNSPLHF. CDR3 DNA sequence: TGTGCCTGGAGTGCCAGGACAATGGGCAATTCACCCCTCCACTTT. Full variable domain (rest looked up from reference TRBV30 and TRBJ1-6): SQTIHQWPATLVQPVGSPLSLECTVEGTSNPNLYWYRQAAGRGLQLLFYSVGIGQISSEVPQNLSASRPQDRQFILSSKKLLLSDSGFYLCAWSARTMGNSPLHFGNGTRLTVT.

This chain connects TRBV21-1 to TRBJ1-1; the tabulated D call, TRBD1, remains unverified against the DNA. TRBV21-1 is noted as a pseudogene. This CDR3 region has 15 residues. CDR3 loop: CASSLRDRGKTEAFF. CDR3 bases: TGTGCCAGCAGCCTCCGGGACAGGGGTAAGACTGAAGCTTTCTTT.

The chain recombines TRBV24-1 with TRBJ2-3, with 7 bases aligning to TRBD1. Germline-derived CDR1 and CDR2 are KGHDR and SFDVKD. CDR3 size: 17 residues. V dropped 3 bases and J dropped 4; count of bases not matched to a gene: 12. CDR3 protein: CATSDPRGRGGPDTQYF. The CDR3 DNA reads TGTGCCACCAGTGATCCTAGGGGGCGTGGAGGTCCAGATACGCAGTATTTT.

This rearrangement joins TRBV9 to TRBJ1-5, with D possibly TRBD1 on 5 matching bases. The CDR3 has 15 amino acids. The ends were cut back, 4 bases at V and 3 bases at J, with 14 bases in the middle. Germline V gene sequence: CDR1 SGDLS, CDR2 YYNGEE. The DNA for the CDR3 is TGTGCCAGCAGCTCAACCGGGGGATTCAATCAGCCCCAGCATTTT. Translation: CASSSTGGFNQPQHF. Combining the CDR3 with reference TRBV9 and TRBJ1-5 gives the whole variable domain DSGVTQTPKHLITATGQRVTLRCSPRSGDLSVYWYQQSLDQGLQFLIQYYNGEERAKGNILERFSAQQFPDLHSELNLSSLELGDSALYFCASSSTGGFNQPQHFGDGTRLSIL.

CDR3 residues: CASSARDRLTSGTSYEQYF. The CDR3 DNA reads as TGTGCCAGCAGTGCCCGGGACAGGCTCACTAGCGGGACCTCCTACGAGCAGTACTTC. The V gene is TRBV27, the J gene TRBJ2-7; 10 positions agree with TRBD2. V lost 5 bases to trimming and J lost 0 bases; unmatched junction nucleotides: 16. CDR3 size: 19 residues. The germline CDR1 and CDR2 sequences are MNHEY and SMNVEV (reference sequence).

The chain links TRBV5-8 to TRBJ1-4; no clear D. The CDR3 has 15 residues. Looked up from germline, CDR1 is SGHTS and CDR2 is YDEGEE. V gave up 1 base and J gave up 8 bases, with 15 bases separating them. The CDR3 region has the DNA TGTGCCAGCAGCTTGTCTCTGTCTGGTCCGGAAAAACTGTTTTTT. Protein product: CASSLSLSGPEKLFF. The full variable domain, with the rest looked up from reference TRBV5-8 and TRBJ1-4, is EAGVTQSPTHLIKTRGQQATLRCSPISGHTSVYWYQQALGLGLQFLLWYDEGEERNRGNFPPRFSGRQFPNYSSELNVNALELEDSALYLCASSLSLSGPEKLFFGSGTQLSVL.

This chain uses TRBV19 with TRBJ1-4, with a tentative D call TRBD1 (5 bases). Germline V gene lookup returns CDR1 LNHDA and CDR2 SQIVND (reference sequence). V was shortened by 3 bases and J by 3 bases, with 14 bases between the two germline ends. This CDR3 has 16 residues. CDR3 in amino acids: CASSISRGAANEKLFF. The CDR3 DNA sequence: TGTGCCAGTAGTATCTCGAGGGGAGCGGCTAATGAAAAACTGTTTTTT. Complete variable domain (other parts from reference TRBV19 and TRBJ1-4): DGGITQSPKYLFRKEGQNVTLSCEQNLNHDAMYWYRQDPGQGLRLIYYSQIVNDFQKGDIAEGYSVSREKKESFPLTVTSAQKNPTAFYLCASSISRGAANEKLFFGSGTQLSVL.

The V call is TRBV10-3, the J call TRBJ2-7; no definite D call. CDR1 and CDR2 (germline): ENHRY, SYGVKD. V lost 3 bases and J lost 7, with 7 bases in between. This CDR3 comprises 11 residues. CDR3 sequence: CAISEVGEQYF. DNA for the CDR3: TGTGCCATCAGTGAAGTCGGTGAGCAGTACTTC.

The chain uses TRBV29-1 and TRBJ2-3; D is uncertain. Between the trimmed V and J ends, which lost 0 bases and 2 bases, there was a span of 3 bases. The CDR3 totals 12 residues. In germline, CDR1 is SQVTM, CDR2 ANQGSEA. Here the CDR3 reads CSVEEYTDTQYF. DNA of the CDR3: TGCAGCGTTGAAGAGTACACAGATACGCAGTATTTT.

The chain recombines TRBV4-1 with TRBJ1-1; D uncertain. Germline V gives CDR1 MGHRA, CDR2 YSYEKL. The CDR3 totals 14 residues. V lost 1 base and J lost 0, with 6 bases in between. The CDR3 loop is CASSQGLLNTEAFF. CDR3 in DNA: TGCGCCAGCAGCCAAGGGTTGCTGAACACTGAAGCTTTCTTT.

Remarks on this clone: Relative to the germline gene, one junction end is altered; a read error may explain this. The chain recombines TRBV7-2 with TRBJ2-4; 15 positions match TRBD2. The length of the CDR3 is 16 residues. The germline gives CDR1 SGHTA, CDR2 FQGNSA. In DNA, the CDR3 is TGTGCCAGCTCTTTGTGGGTAGGACTAGCGGGAGGGAGGCAGCACTTC. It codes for CASSLWVGLAGGRQHF.

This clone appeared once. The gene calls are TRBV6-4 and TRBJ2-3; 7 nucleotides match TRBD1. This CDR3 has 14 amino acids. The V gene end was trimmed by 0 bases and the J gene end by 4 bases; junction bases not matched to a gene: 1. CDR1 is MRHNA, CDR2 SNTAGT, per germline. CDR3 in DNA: TGTGCCAGCAGTGACTCGCAGGGGGCAGATACGCAGTATTTT. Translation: CASSDSQGADTQYF.

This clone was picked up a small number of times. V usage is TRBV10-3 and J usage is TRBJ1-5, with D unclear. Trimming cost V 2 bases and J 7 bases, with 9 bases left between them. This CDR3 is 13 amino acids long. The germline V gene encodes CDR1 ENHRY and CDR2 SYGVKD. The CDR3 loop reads CAISEEDDQPQHF. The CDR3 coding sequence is TGTGCCATCAGTGAGGAGGATGACCAGCCCCAGCATTTT.

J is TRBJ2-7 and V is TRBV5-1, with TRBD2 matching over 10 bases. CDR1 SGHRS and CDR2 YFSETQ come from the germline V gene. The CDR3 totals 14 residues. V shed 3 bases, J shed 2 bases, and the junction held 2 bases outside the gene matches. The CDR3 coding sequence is TGCGCCAGCAGCTCCACTAGCGGGGCCTACGAGCAGTACTTC. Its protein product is CASSSTSGAYEQYF.

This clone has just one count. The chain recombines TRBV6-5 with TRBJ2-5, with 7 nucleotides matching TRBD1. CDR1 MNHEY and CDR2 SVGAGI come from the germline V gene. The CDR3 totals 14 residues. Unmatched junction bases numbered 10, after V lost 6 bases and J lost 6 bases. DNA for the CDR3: TGTGCCAGCAGCCCCCGACAGGGTCTACAGACCCAGTACTTC. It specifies CASSPRQGLQTQYF.

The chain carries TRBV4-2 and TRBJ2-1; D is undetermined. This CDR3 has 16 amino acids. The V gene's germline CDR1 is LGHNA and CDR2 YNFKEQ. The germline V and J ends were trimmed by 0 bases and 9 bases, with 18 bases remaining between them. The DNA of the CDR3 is TGTGCCAGCAGCCAAGATACTTCCAGCAAGGGAAGTGAGCAGTTCTTC. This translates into CASSQDTSSKGSEQFF.